This section outlines one T cell receptor beta chain sequence together with its context. Its antigen is undetermined. The sample comes from a study of Graves' ophthalmopathy and Graves' hyperthyroidism. Per the germline V gene, CDR1 is MNHEY and CDR2 is SVGEGT. This CDR3 has 14 amino acids. V dropped 5 bases and J dropped 7; count of bases not matched to a gene: 10. Overall study results and limits: In predicting ophthalmopathy progression, the model reached 65% to 71% sensitivity and 72% to 80% specificity.

Amplifying from RNA transcripts, the study obtained TCR beta CDR3 regions. Amplification began with first-round RT-PCR using HTBI primers, then second-round multiplex PCR was performed. TCRdb called the multiplex PCR reads again in MiXCR, with one record for every CDR3 protein. The sample records a few hundred thousand distinct CDR3 sequences, under 25% being singletons. The sequenced material came from peripheral blood. This chain joins TRBV6-2 or TRBV6-3 and TRBJ2-5; 7 nucleotides agree with TRBD2. The sequence was collected from a woman aged 45-65 years with Graves' ophthalmopathy. CDR3 loop: CASSERGLVATQYF. CDR3 DNA: TGTGCCAGCAGTGAGCGGGGACTGGTGGCGACCCAGTACTTC.